Below, one T cell receptor (beta chain) is given with its context. Its target is not known. These data are taken from a study of CXCR3-negative and CXCR3-positive naive CD8 T cells. Phenotypically, naive CD8+ T cells corresponded to CD45RO-CCR7+CD27+CD95-. The TRB libraries of cDNA were built by UMI-labeled 5' RACE. TCRdb reanalyzed the 5' RACE reads and collapses them to one entry per CDR3 protein, without DNA. The repertoire table contains about 41,000 distinct CDR3 sequences. Study findings and constraints: For naive cells, CXCR3-negative and CXCR3-positive subsets had similar TRBV-TRBJ usage; for memory cells, usage differed.

The CDR3 is 15 residues long. In germline, CDR1 is SEHNR, CDR2 FQNEAQ (reference sequence). The rearrangement joins TRBV7-9 to TRBJ2-7; TCRdb gives TRBD1 as the D gene, but with no DNA this cannot be confirmed. Sequenced input: naive CXCR3- CD8+ T cells from blood. Subset indicated: CD45RO-CCR7+CD27+CD95- naive CD8+ T cells lacking CXCR3 (TNR3-). The clonotype was recovered from a human donor in good health. Some clones in this sample may be carry-over from other donors' samples. The CDR3 sequence is CASSLAHAGIDEQYF.